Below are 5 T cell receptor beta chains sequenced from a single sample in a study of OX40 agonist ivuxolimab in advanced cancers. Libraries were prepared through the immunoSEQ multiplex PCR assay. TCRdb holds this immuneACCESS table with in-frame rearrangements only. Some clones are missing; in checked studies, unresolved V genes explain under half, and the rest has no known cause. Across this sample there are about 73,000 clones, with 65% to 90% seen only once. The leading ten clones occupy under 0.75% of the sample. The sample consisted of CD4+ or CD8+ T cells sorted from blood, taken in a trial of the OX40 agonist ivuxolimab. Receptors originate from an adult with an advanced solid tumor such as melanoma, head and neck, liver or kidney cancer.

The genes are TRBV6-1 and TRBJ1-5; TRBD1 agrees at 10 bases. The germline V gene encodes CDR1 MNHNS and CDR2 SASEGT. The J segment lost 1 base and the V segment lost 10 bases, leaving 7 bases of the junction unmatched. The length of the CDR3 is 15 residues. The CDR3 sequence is CATRRQGASNQPQHF. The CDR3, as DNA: TGTGCCACCCGAAGACAGGGGGCGAGCAATCAGCCCCAGCATTTT.

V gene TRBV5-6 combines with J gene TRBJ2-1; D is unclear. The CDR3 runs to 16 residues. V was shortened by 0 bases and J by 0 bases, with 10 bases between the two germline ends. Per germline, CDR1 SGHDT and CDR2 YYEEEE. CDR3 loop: CASSLELTPSYNEQFF. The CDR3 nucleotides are TGTGCCAGCAGCTTGGAACTAACCCCCTCCTACAATGAGCAGTTCTTC.

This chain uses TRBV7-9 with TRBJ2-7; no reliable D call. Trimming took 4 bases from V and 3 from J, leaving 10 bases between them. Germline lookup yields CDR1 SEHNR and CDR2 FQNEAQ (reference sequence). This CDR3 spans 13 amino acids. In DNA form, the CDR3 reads TGTGCCAGCAGCTCAGGCAGGAACTACGAGCAGTACTTC. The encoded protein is CASSSGRNYEQYF. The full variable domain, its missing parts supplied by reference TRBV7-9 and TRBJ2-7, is DTGVSQNPRHKITKRGQNVTFRCDPISEHNRLYWYRQTLGQGPEFLTYFQNEAQLEKSRLLSDRFSAERPKGSFSTLEIQRTEQGDSAMYLCASSSGRNYEQYFGPGTRLTVT.

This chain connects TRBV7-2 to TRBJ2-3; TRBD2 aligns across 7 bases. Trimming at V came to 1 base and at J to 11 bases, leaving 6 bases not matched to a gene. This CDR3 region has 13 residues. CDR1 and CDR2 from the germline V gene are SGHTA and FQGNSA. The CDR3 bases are TGTGCCAGCAGCTTAGACGGGGAGGGTTTGCAGTATTTT. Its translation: CASSLDGEGLQYF.

CDR3 sequence: CASSPPGGHSYEQYF. DNA of the CDR3: TGTGCCAGCTCACCACCGGGTGGCCACTCCTACGAGCAGTACTTC. The chain links TRBV18 to TRBJ2-7; D is unresolved. Trimming removed 0 bases at V and 0 bases at J, with 9 bases between. This CDR3 spans 15 amino acids. Germline V CDR1 and CDR2: KGHSH, LQKENI. The full variable domain, rest sourced from reference TRBV18 and TRBJ2-7, is NAGVMQNPRHLVRRRGQEARLRCSPMKGHSHVYWYRQLPEEGLKFMVYLQKENIIDESGMPKERFSAEFPKEGPSILRIQQVVRGDSAAYFCASSPPGGHSYEQYFGPGTRLTVT.